This T cell receptor (beta chain) was sequenced for a study of cytomegalovirus exposure and HLA in healthy donors. Germline V gene lookup returns CDR1 SQVTM and CDR2 ANQGSEA. The V gene end was trimmed by 8 bases and the J gene end by 7 bases; junction bases not matched to a gene: 15. The CDR3 length is 14 residues. The PCR contained 60 Vbeta and 13 Jbeta primers. Original data processing: In a later analysis, tens of millions of unique TCR beta chains included roughly 11 million shared by two or more donors. Produced via immunoSEQ multiplex PCR; TCRdb's table is partial and in-frame only. The DNA was the basis for D and trimming; V, J and clone size are from that table. The sample records 120,000 or so clones, roughly 75% being singletons. Findings and caveats of the study: In a later analysis, parvovirus B19, influenza, CMV and Epstein-Barr virus appeared linked to several top co-occurrence clusters. A missense DCLRE1C variant was associated with V- and J-gene trimming of TCR beta chains in a later analysis, and an independent cohort replicated the association.

With regard to this clone: Its cognate antigen is unknown.

J is TRBJ2-5 and V is TRBV29-1; TRBD1 matches at 8 bases. This clonotype was sampled from a man younger than 45 in good health and CMV-seropositive. Material for sequencing was PBMCs. The CDR3, as DNA: TGCAGCTTCTCCCAACGGACAGGGAGACGGACCCAGTACTTC. Encoded protein: CSFSQRTGRRTQYF.